The TCR beta chain described here comes from a study of blood T cell repertoires in COVID-19. Looking at the study overall: Acute-phase and convalescent COVID-19 samples originated in the United States, Italy and Spain. The cDNA or gDNA used as material had been derived from T cells, B-cell-depleted T cells, or PBMCs.

The V end lost 2 bases, the J end lost 0 bases, and 8 bases lay between the germline ends. CDR3 length: 15 residues. Per germline, CDR1 SGHAT and CDR2 FQNNGV. In the original processing: Estimates of nucleated cell counts were drawn from the amplification of reference gene primers. Assay: immunoSEQ multiplex PCR; the TCRdb copy retains only in-frame clones and omits some. Clonal size and the V and J genes are those of that table, whereas D and trimming came from the DNA. The sample shows under 250,000 clones, about 83% of them seen only once. The sample taken for sequencing was peripheral blood. The gene calls are TRBV11-2 and TRBJ1-5, with D tentatively TRBD1 (6 bases). The clonotype was recovered from a man in his forties or fifties with active or convalescent COVID-19. Here the CDR3 reads CASSLTGNSNQPQHF. The CDR3 DNA reads as TGTGCCAGCAGCTTAACAGGGAATAGCAATCAGCCCCAGCATTTT. The variable domain in full, with the rest retrieved from reference TRBV11-2 and TRBJ1-5, is EAGVAQSPRYKIIEKRQSVAFWCNPISGHATLYWYQQILGQGPKLLIQFQNNGVVDDSQLPKDRFSAERLKGVDSTLKIQPAKLEDSAVYLCASSLTGNSNQPQHFGDGTRLSIL.